This TCR beta chain was identified in a study of shared clonotypes between healthy human individuals. The protocol was immunoSEQ multiplex PCR, while the TCRdb copy is restricted to in-frame clones and leaves out a portion. The sample has around 1.5 million clones; around 98% are singletons. Worth noting for this clone: Its matching antigen is unknown.

J was trimmed by 4 bases and V by 1 base; bases with no gene match: 10. The CDR3 contains 19 residues. CDR1 is SGHTA and CDR2 is FQGNSA in the germline V gene. Study-wide findings and caveats: Despite large depth, rarefaction showed incomplete sorted-subset sequencing. The low donor count limited represented genetic and exposure-history diversity.

The genes are TRBV7-2 and TRBJ2-7; 16 nucleotides agree with TRBD2. The sample was naive CD4+ T cells sorted from blood. The subset here: CD45RA+ positively selected. The sequence was obtained from a man aged 25 to 40 in good health. CDR3 coding DNA: TGTGCCAGCAGCTTAGTTCCGGGACTAGCGGGAGGGGGTAGGTACGAGCAGTACTTC. Translation: CASSLVPGLAGGGRYEQYF.